This is a list of T cell receptor beta chains from one sample in a study of blood T cells in healthy people across ages. MiXCR was run by TCRdb on the 5' RACE reads, yielding one entry per CDR3 protein. The table has roughly 1.5 million distinct CDR3 sequences, about 45% seen once. Material: blood. The receptors stem from a woman aged 18-35 years in good health. Both conserved end residues are trimmed from each CDR3.

TRBJ2-7	TRBV20-1	SADNPRTGSYEQY
TRBJ1-1	TRBV6-5	ASRRGQANTEAF
TRBJ2-6	TRBV14	ASSQLGQGVPGANVLT
TRBJ2-1	TRBV2	ASSKTPITEQF
TRBJ2-7	TRBV24-1	ATSDPGQGDYEQY
TRBJ1-2	TRBV12-3/TRBV12-4	ASSPGPLPNYGYT
TRBJ2-1	TRBV29-1	STGPLHSYNEQF
TRBJ1-2	TRBV7-2	ASSLDGSLYYGYT
TRBJ2-2	TRBV4-1	ASSQNGWTGELF
TRBJ1-1	TRBV29-1	SVALQGRATEAF
TRBJ1-2	TRBV6-5	ASKDLMGHYGYT
TRBJ2-7	TRBV7-2	ASSPTGGDYEQY
TRBJ2-1	TRBV9	ASSVGASSLEQF
TRBJ2-1	TRBV13	ASSDFGYEQF
TRBJ1-1	TRBV12-3/TRBV12-4	ASSLWDNTEAF
TRBJ1-4	TRBV30	AWGRGEKLF
TRBJ1-4	TRBV11-2	ASSPTVTNEKLF
TRBJ2-1	TRBV9	ASSVVGDDNEQF
TRBJ2-3	TRBV5-5	ASSLAALAGPRRGDTQY
TRBJ2-3	TRBV5-6	ASSLAEVSDTQY
TRBJ2-7	TRBV4-2	ASSHVIGGSTYEQY
.	TRBV2	ASSTQGRTSVEQY
TRBJ1-1	TRBV3-1	ASSQVESEAF
TRBJ1-2	TRBV18	ASSPPTGTYGYT
TRBJ1-2	TRBV29-1	SVEETGPHKGYT
TRBJ1-6	TRBV14	ASSQVGRGRSPLH
TRBJ2-5	TRBV29-1	SGDSEGLETQY
TRBJ1-1	TRBV7-2	ASSLAHSWTEAF
TRBJ1-2	TRBV28	ASSNSGGGEGYT
TRBJ2-7	TRBV29-1	SVESGREQY
.	TRBV6-2/TRBV6-3	ASSTSGTGMIEQY
TRBJ1-2	TRBV10-1	AGSDRIDYGYT
TRBJ2-3	TRBV6-5	ASRWTDRPTDTQY
TRBJ2-1	TRBV25-1	ASQLPGQDNEQF
TRBJ1-2	TRBV29-1	SAEEGLGGNYGYT
TRBJ2-1	TRBV3-1	ASSRTEIGYNEQF
TRBJ2-7	TRBV5-1	ASSSGLIDSYEQY
TRBJ1-1	TRBV20-1	SAMKMSTEAF
TRBJ2-7	TRBV25-1	ASSRGFFYEQY
TRBJ2-7	TRBV12-3/TRBV12-4	ASSFLAGGSEQY
TRBJ2-1	TRBV10-3	AAGHEQF
TRBJ1-1	TRBV27	ASSNFRGVTEAF
TRBJ2-1	TRBV3-1	ASSRVLLADLANEQF
TRBJ2-1	TRBV7-2	ASSLGGGPLNEQF
TRBJ1-4	TRBV24-1	ATSDHPGTGFDEKLF
TRBJ1-3	TRBV20-1	SLQGEGNTIY
TRBJ1-2	TRBV3-1	ASSQVGTGGIGYT